This record concerns one T cell receptor beta chain sequence. The antigen this receptor binds is unknown. Base qualities are not at hand, and no much larger clone is one base apart. V gives up 7 bases and J gives up 2 bases, and the segment between their germline ends measures 12 bases. The CDR3 starts with the cysteine, ends with the phenylalanine, and has 14 residues. The sequence is cut down to CDR3 DNA, 42 bases in frame from base 1. For CDR1 and CDR2, the germline V gene lists SNHLY and FYNNEI. This sample is drawn from a study of T cells in narcolepsy (dated by TCRdb to 2016 to 2019). The study in broad terms: Patients with narcolepsy type 1 or type 2 (NT1, NT2) and healthy control donors were enrolled in the study. Autoreactive T cells targeting hypocretin neuron self-antigens (hypocretin, TRIB2) were sought in narcolepsy patients, and TCR Vbeta sequencing was used to track clonotypes in blood and CSF. The paper's findings and limits, for the study overall: Numbers of sequenced blood memory CD4+ clonotypes were comparable, with averages of some 40,000 in patients and 30,000 to 35,000 in controls. Certain blood memory CD4+ repertoires from patients and controls had no sequences that matched autoreactive T cell clones. According to the report, autoreactive clonotypes were detected serially in the blood of the same patients and of different patients, but not in healthy controls. Plots comparing CSF and blood CD4+ T cell clonotypes from the same patient highlighted HCRT-specific and TRIB2-specific autoreactive clonotypes.

Library preparation employed the immunoSEQ multiplex PCR assay. TCRdb limited this immuneACCESS table to in-frame rearrangements with V and J called. A share of clones is missing; checked studies link under half to unresolved V genes, and the rest is unexplained. The sample records about 24,000 clones, 60% to 75% of which are singletons. About 12% of the sample comes from the top ten. For TCR Vbeta sequencing, memory CD4+ T cells were sorted ex vivo from the peripheral blood of narcolepsy patients and healthy controls. Input material: memory (CD45RA-) CD4+ T cells from blood. Explained via the paper, the cell subset or site label denotes: memory T cells sorted ex vivo from peripheral blood. This chain is built from TRBV2 and TRBJ1-5; the D gene is unclear. The TCR was taken from a human donor in good health. The DNA sequence is TGTGCCAGCAAGAAGGACTTAGGCAATCAGCCCCAGCATTTT. Translated, this is CASKKDLGNQPQHF.